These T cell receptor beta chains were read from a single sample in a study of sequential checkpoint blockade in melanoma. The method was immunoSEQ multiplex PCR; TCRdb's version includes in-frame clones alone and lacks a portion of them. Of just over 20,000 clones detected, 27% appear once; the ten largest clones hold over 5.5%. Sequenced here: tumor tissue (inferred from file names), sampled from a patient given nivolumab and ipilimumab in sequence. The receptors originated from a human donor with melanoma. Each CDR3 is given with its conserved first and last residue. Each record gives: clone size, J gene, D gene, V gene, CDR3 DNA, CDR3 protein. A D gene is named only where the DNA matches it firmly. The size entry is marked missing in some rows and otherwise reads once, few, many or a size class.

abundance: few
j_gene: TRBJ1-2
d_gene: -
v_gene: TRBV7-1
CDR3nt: TGTGCCAGCAGCCCCGGACACGGCTATGGCTACACCTTC
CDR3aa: CASSPGHGYGYTF

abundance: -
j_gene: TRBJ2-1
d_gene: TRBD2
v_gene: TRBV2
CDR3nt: TGTGCCAGCAGTGTGAGCGGGGGGCTATGGAATGAGCAGTTCTTC
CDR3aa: CASSVSGGLWNEQFF

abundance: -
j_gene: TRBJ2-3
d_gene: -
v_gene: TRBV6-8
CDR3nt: TGTGCCAGCAGCCGTGGACTGACAGATACGCAGTATTTT
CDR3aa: CASSRGLTDTQYF

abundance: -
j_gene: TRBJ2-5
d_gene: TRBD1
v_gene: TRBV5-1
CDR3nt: TGCGCCAGCAGCTTCTTGGCAGGGGGCCGGGAGACCCAGTACTTC
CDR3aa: CASSFLAGGRETQYF

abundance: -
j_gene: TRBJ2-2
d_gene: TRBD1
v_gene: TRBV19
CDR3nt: TGTGCCAGTAGTATAGACACAAACCGGGACAGGGGTTGGGGGGAGCTGTTTTTT
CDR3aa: CASSIDTNRDRGWGELFF

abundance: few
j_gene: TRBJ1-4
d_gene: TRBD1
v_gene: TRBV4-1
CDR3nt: TGCGCCAGCAGCCAGTTTATGACAGGGGGCGGTGAAAAACTGTTTTTT
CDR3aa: CASSQFMTGGGEKLFF

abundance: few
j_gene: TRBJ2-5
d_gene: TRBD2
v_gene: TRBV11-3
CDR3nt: TGTGCCAGCAGCCTAAGGACTAGCGAGACCGCGGAGACCCAGTACTTC
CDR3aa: CASSLRTSETAETQYF

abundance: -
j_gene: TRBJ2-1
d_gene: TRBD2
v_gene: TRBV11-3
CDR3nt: TGTGCCAGCAGCTTAGTACGGGGGGAATATGAGCAGTTCTTC
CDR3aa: CASSLVRGEYEQFF

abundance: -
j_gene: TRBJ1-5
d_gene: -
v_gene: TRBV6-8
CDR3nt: TGTGCCAGCAGTCGGCAGGGAGTTGGTAGCAATCAGCCCCAGCATTTT
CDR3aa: CASSRQGVGSNQPQHF

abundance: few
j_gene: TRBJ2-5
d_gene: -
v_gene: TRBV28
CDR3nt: TGTGCCAGCAGTTCTAGGCGGGTCGAGACCCAGTACTTC
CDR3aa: CASSSRRVETQYF

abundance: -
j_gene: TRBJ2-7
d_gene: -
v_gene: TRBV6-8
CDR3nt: TGTGCCAGCAGTGACCCTTTTCCTCTCAATCACGAGCAGTACTTC
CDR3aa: CASSDPFPLNHEQYF

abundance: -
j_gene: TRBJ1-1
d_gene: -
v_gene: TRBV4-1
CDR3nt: TGCGCCAGCAGTGTGGGGTTGAACACTGAAGCTTTCTTT
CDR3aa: CASSVGLNTEAFF

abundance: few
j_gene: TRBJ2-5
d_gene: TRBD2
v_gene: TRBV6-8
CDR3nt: TGTGCCAGCAGTTATGGGACTAGCGGGAGGGCCCGAGAAGAGACCCAGTACTTC
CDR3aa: CASSYGTSGRAREETQYF

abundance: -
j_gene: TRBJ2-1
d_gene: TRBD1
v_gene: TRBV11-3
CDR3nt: TGTGCCAGCAGGGGACAGGGCCTTTTAAATGAGCAGTTCTTC
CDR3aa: CASRGQGLLNEQFF

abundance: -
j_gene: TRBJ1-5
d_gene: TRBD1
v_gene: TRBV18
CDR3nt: TGTGCCAGCTCGCGGGACAGGGGAAGCAATCAGCCCCAGCATTTT
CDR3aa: CASSRDRGSNQPQHF

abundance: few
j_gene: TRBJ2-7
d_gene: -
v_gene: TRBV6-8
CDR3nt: TGTGCCAGCCTGCCTAAGTCCGGGAACCCCTACGAGCAGTACTTC
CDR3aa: CASLPKSGNPYEQYF